The 20 T cell receptor beta chains in this list originate from one sample, sequenced in a study of T cells in localized non-small cell lung cancer. Sequenced by immunoSEQ multiplex PCR; TCRdb stores in-frame clones only, minus some. This sample has tens of thousands of clones, with 75% to 85% found just once. Sequenced material: peripheral blood, taken before any cancer treatment. Receptors originate from a female donor of 60 years or more with stage I lung adenocarcinoma.

The chain couples TRBV7-2 to TRBJ2-6; D is ambiguous. CDR1 and CDR2 from the germline V gene are SGHTA and FQGNSA. The CDR3 runs 13 residues. The V end was cut by 2 bases, the J end by 2 bases, with 1 base between. CDR3 region: CASSLPGANVLTF. Here the CDR3 DNA reads TGTGCCAGCAGCTTACCTGGGGCCAACGTCCTGACTTTC.

The chain employs TRBV5-1 and TRBJ2-2; 9 bases are a match to TRBD2. The J segment lost 5 bases and the V segment lost 2 bases, leaving 1 base of the junction unmatched. This CDR3 is 14 amino acids long. Germline values: CDR1 SGHRS, CDR2 YFSETQ. Here the CDR3 DNA reads TGCGCCAGCAGCTTAGCGGGGGGAACCGGGGAGCTGTTTTTT. It codes for CASSLAGGTGELFF.

The CDR3 sequence is CASSPLWTEAFF. The CDR3 DNA reads TGTGCCAGTAGTCCCTTATGGACTGAAGCTTTCTTT. The chain couples TRBV19 to TRBJ1-1; the D is unclear. V gave up 5 bases and J gave up 5 bases, with 9 bases separating them. The CDR3 consists of 12 residues. CDR1 LNHDA and CDR2 SQIVND come from the germline V gene (reference sequence).

The V and J genes are TRBV11-1 and TRBJ2-7, with 7 positions matching TRBD1. CDR3 length: 15 residues. Germline-derived CDR1 and CDR2 are SGHAT and FQDESV (reference sequence). V was clipped by 4 bases and J by 5 bases; unmatched bases: 11. The CDR3 nucleotides read TGTGCCAGCAGCTCGGAATTGACAGGGCCCCACGAGCAGTACTTC. Amino acid sequence: CASSSELTGPHEQYF. Together with reference TRBV11-1 and TRBJ2-7, the CDR3 gives the full variable domain: EAEVAQSPRYKITEKSQAVAFWCDPISGHATLYWYRQILGQGPELLVQFQDESVVDDSQLPKDRFSAERLKGVDSTLKIQPAELGDSAMYLCASSSELTGPHEQYFGPGTRLTVT.

The chain recombines TRBV9 with TRBJ1-6, with TRBD1 identical over 7 bases. This CDR3 contains 14 residues. With 3 bases clipped from V and 8 bases from J, the junction kept 5 bases outside the gene matches. In germline, CDR1 is SGDLS, CDR2 YYNGEE. CDR3 in amino acids: CASSAGDRDSPLHF. The CDR3 DNA reads as TGTGCCAGCAGCGCCGGCGACAGGGATTCACCCCTCCACTTT.

The chain couples TRBV19 to TRBJ1-3; D uncertain. Trimming pared 5 bases from V and 5 bases from J, leaving 16 bases between. This CDR3 region has 15 residues. Looked up from germline, CDR1 is LNHDA and CDR2 is SQIVND (reference sequence). In nucleotides, the CDR3 is TGTGCCAGTAGTCCCGGAGCTCCTATCCGAAACACCATATATTTT. Protein product: CASSPGAPIRNTIYF.

The V gene is TRBV28, the J gene TRBJ1-4, with 10 bases lining up with TRBD1. CDR3 length: 15 residues. CDR1 is MDHEN, CDR2 SYDVKM, per germline. V shed 2 bases and J 8 bases; nucleotides not matched to a gene: 5. As DNA, the CDR3 is TGTGCCAGCAGTTTAACCGGGACAGGGGTCGAAAAACTGTTTTTT. It yields the protein CASSLTGTGVEKLFF.

CDR3 amino acids: CASSPDRDYGYTF. The CDR3 DNA reads TGTGCCAGCAGCCCCGACAGGGACTATGGCTACACCTTC. The chain carries TRBV7-3 and TRBJ1-2; 7 positions match TRBD1. J was trimmed by 3 bases and V by 5 bases; bases with no gene match: 3. The CDR3 has 13 residues. CDR1 SGHTA and CDR2 FQGTGA come from the germline V gene.

The V gene is TRBV6-5, the J gene TRBJ1-2; TRBD1 aligns across 7 bases. V lost 5 bases to trimming and J lost 4 bases; unmatched junction nucleotides: 10. Germline assignment: CDR1 MNHEY and CDR2 SVGAGI. This CDR3 is built from 15 residues. This CDR3 is CASSLQGRVSYGYTF. CDR3 nucleotides: TGTGCCAGCAGTCTACAGGGGAGGGTGTCCTATGGCTACACCTTC.

This clone has a single count. The rearrangement uses TRBV7-2 and TRBJ2-7; tentatively, D is TRBD2 (5 bases). Germline loops: CDR1 SGHTA, CDR2 FQGNSA. The CDR3 covers 14 residues. Deletions cut 0 bases from V and 2 bases from J, with 8 bases between. The chain's CDR3 is CASSLAAVAYEQYF. For the CDR3, the DNA is TGTGCCAGCAGCTTAGCAGCGGTGGCCTACGAGCAGTACTTC.

The chain uses TRBV6-1 and TRBJ1-2; 10 positions agree with TRBD1. From germline, CDR1 is MNHNS and CDR2 SASEGT. The junction had 7 bases not matched to a gene; V was cut back by 4 bases and J by 8 bases. The CDR3 is made up of 14 amino acids. The CDR3 nucleotides are TGTGCCAGCAGTGCTAACCGGGACAGGGGAGGCTACACCTTC. It translates to CASSANRDRGGYTF.

The V call is TRBV28, the J call TRBJ1-1; D is possibly TRBD1 (5 bases). The CDR3 is 13 residues long. Germline V gene lookup returns CDR1 MDHEN and CDR2 SYDVKM. V was cut by 6 bases and J by 8 bases, with 16 bases left in between. The CDR3 nucleotides are TGTGCCAGCAGGGTACCGGGGGTGTGGGAAGCTTTCTTT. It encodes CASRVPGVWEAFF.

This chain connects TRBV19 to TRBJ2-3, with unresolved D. This CDR3 has 15 residues. Germline V gene data show CDR1 as LNHDA and CDR2 as SQIVND (reference sequence). The V end was cut by 3 bases, the J end by 0 bases, with 10 bases between. The CDR3 region has the DNA TGTGCCAGTAGTATGTCGGACCGAAGCACAGATACGCAGTATTTT. This gives the protein CASSMSDRSTDTQYF.

The gene calls are TRBV20-1 and TRBJ2-5; 7 bases align to TRBD2. The CDR3 is 11 residues long. Germline V CDR1 and CDR2: DFQATT, SNEGSKA (reference sequence). V shed 4 bases and J 5 bases; nucleotides not matched to a gene: 1. The CDR3 region has the DNA TGCAGTGCTATGCGGGAGGAGACCCAGTACTTC. It is translated as CSAMREETQYF.

This sequence joins TRBV5-1 and TRBJ1-4; TRBD1 is a possible D gene (6 bases). The CDR3 consists of 15 residues. Trimming pared 0 bases from V and 8 bases from J, leaving 14 bases between. Germline V CDR1 and CDR2: SGHRS, YFSETQ. Here the CDR3 reads CASSLDGRGDEKLFF. DNA of the CDR3: TGCGCCAGCAGCTTGGATGGCAGGGGTGACGAAAAACTGTTTTTT.

This clone came up a few times. This chain joins TRBV10-3 and TRBJ2-5; maybe TRBD2 (5 bases). Germline CDR1 and CDR2: ENHRY and SYGVKD. V shed 5 bases and J shed 1 base, with 8 bases lying between them. The CDR3 loop spans 13 amino acids. The CDR3 is CAISRTGQETQYF. CDR3 DNA sequence: TGTGCCATCAGTAGGACTGGCCAAGAGACCCAGTACTTC.

This rearrangement joins TRBV4-2 to TRBJ2-6; D tentatively fits TRBD1 or TRBD2 (6 bases each). Trimming cost V 4 bases and J 2 bases, with 24 bases left between them. The CDR3 sequence is 20 residues long. Germline CDR1 reads LGHNA; CDR2 reads YNFKEQ. This CDR3 reads CASSPDPIGGGVAGANVLTF. In DNA form, the CDR3 reads TGTGCCAGCAGCCCCGATCCTATCGGGGGCGGGGTCGCTGGGGCCAACGTCCTGACTTTC.

The chain's CDR3 is CASSPTARTDTQYF. The CDR3 DNA reads as TGTGCCAGCAGCCCTACCGCGCGCACAGATACGCAGTATTTT. The V call is TRBV7-2, the J call TRBJ2-3; D not certain. CDR1 and CDR2 (germline): SGHTA, FQGNSA. This CDR3 region has 14 residues. The ends were cut back, 5 bases at V and 1 base at J, with 10 bases in the middle.

This clone was picked up a small number of times. J is TRBJ1-5 and V is TRBV7-9; TRBD1 aligns across 9 bases. Germline CDR1 SEHNR, CDR2 FQNEAQ (reference sequence). This CDR3 region has 14 residues. The trim removed 8 bases at V and 2 bases at J, leaving 4 bases unmatched. DNA for the CDR3: TGTGCCAGCGCTAGGACAGGGGGCAATCAGCCCCAGCATTTT. Amino acids: CASARTGGNQPQHF.

The chain combines TRBV7-2 with TRBJ1-4, with D tentatively TRBD1 (5 bases). The ends were cut back, 0 bases at V and 8 bases at J, with 16 bases in the middle. Germline V gene sequence: CDR1 SGHTA, CDR2 FQGNSA. The CDR3 sequence is 16 residues long. CDR3 protein: CASSLAGTGGGEKLFF. The CDR3 nucleotides read TGTGCCAGCAGCTTAGCTGGGACGGGGGGAGGAGAAAAACTGTTTTTT.